This T cell receptor beta chain originates from a study of post-analysis software for immune sequencing data. The TCR beta cDNA libraries carried unique molecular identifiers. The yield from roughly 1 to 10 million T cells was 500,000 or so cDNA molecules in total. TCRdb analysed the PCR reads with MiXCR anew, one entry per CDR3 protein. The table has roughly 540,000 distinct CDR3 sequences, around 36% seen once. Trimming cost V 7 bases and J 1 base, with 16 bases left between them. The germline CDR1 and CDR2 sequences are LNHDA and SQIVND (reference sequence). The CDR3 consists of 15 residues. Overall study findings and caveats: Multiple sclerosis patients had significantly lower normalized Chao1 diversity than controls. Patients showed TRBV5-6, TRBV5-1 and TRBV20-1 among roughly 5 TRBV segments more frequent than in controls.

This clonotype was recorded once. Its antigen is currently unknown. V usage is TRBV19 and J usage is TRBJ1-1; D not resolved. This TCR came from a girl aged 2 to 17 with multiple sclerosis. The source material was blood. CDR3 sequence (DNA): TGTGCCAGTAACCATAAAGGGTCTAAGAACACTGAAGCTTTCTTT. This sequence encodes CASNHKGSKNTEAFF.